This T cell receptor beta chain derives from a study of T cells after yellow fever vaccination. For the study at large: Low-cell-number fractions underwent preparation using SMART-Seq v4 Ultra Low Input. General study results and limits: Post-booster repertoires again held most primary-vaccination clones (approximately 96% CD4, over 80% CD8). Weaker, the secondary response had a peak occurring faster, on day 5 versus 15.

The TCR cDNA carried a universal primer site and UMIs from 5'RACE template switching. TCRdb fed the 5' RACE reads into MiXCR, producing one record per CDR3 protein. Found here are a few hundred thousand distinct CDR3 sequences, almost 4% of them singletons; the top ten hold more than 20%. This clonotype was seen at least ten times. The antigen remains unidentified. This receptor was taken from a man aged 18 to 29 who received the YFV17D yellow fever vaccine. The material was PBMCs, obtained 5 days after the yellow fever booster vaccination.

CDR3 protein: CASSLRGVETQYF. CDR3 nucleotides: TGTGCCAGCAGCTTACGGGGGGTGGAGACCCAGTACTTC. V and J are TRBV7-2 and TRBJ2-5, with 7 bases that match TRBD2. Trimming at V came to 2 bases and at J to 5 bases, leaving 2 bases not matched to a gene. Germline V lookup: CDR1 SGHTA, CDR2 FQGNSA. CDR3 length equals 13 residues.